Below, 6 T cell receptor beta chains from the same sample are listed, as sequenced in a study of cytomegalovirus exposure and HLA in healthy donors. Sequencing was performed with immunoSEQ multiplex PCR; in TCRdb, only in-frame clones are kept and a portion is missing. The sample records approximately 230,000 clones, approximately 84% being singletons. What was sequenced was PBMCs. Receptors originate from a man between 18 and 29 years old in good health and CMV-seropositive.

The chain combines TRBV9 with TRBJ2-2; TRBD1 might be the D (5 bases). The CDR3 length is 14 residues. The germline V gene has CDR1 SGDLS and CDR2 YYNGEE. Trimming removed 5 bases from V and 3 bases from J, with 11 bases in between. This CDR3 reads CASSQSGYTGELFF. CDR3 coding DNA: TGTGCCAGCAGTCAGTCAGGGTACACCGGGGAGCTGTTTTTT.

V gene TRBV18 combines with J gene TRBJ1-1; TRBD1 matches 8 bases. Germline loops: CDR1 KGHSH, CDR2 LQKENI. After removal of 8 bases from V and 4 bases from J, the junction contained 6 bases not matched to a gene. CDR3 size: 13 residues. CDR3 sequence (DNA): TGTGCCAGCCAACAGGGGGTAGGCACTGAAGCTTTCTTT. It specifies CASQQGVGTEAFF. The variable domain in full, completed from reference TRBV18 and TRBJ1-1, reads NAGVMQNPRHLVRRRGQEARLRCSPMKGHSHVYWYRQLPEEGLKFMVYLQKENIIDESGMPKERFSAEFPKEGPSILRIQQVVRGDSAAYFCASQQGVGTEAFFGQGTRLTVV.

The chain links TRBV12-2 to TRBJ2-6; the table's D gene call, TRBD2, was not cross checked with the DNA. TRBV12-2 is labeled a pseudogene. CDR3 length: 20 amino acids. For the CDR3, the DNA is TGTGCAAGTCGCTTAATTTCGCTAGCGGGAGGTGCACTGGGGGCCAACGTCCTGACTTTC. Encoded protein: CASRLISLAGGALGANVLTF.

The J gene is TRBJ1-5, the V gene TRBV2; 8 bases fit TRBD1. The CDR3 totals 14 residues. Per germline, CDR1 SNHLY and CDR2 FYNNEI. Losses at the gene ends were 7 bases for V and 7 bases for J; bases not matched to a gene: 9. The CDR3 protein is CASNKDRVKQPQHF. In nucleotides, the CDR3 is TGTGCCAGCAACAAGGACAGGGTGAAGCAGCCCCAGCATTTT.

This clone turned up a few times. The same CDR3 is also encoded by other DNA sequences in this sample. CDR3 in DNA: TGCAGCGTTGAAGGCGGCTATGGCTACACCTTC. Its protein is CSVEGGYGYTF. The rearrangement joins TRBV29-1 to TRBJ1-2; the D is unclear. This CDR3 has 11 amino acids. CDR1 is SQVTM, CDR2 ANQGSEA, per germline. V shed 1 base and J shed 4 bases, with 4 bases lying between them.

This chain uses TRBV28 with TRBJ2-1; 9 positions match TRBD2. CDR3 size: 17 residues. V gave up 3 bases and J gave up 6 bases; unmatched junction bases: 12. Germline assignment: CDR1 MDHEN and CDR2 SYDVKM. The CDR3 spells CASSFVAGGPLFNEQFF. The CDR3 DNA is TGTGCCAGCAGTTTCGTTGCGGGAGGGCCCTTGTTCAATGAGCAGTTCTTC.